This T cell receptor (beta chain) was recorded in a study of a mutant IDH1 vaccine in newly diagnosed glioma (TCRdb year 2021). At the level of the whole study: Across visits V03 through V10, patients got a total of eight vaccinations, given in weeks 1, 3, 5, 7, 11, 15, 19 and 23. Vaccination was initiated 4-6 weeks after radiotherapy alone, or concurrently with temozolomide cycles in the chemotherapy-containing groups. Of the roughly 30 treated patients, about 62% were male and around 40% were female, and the mean age was approximately 41 years. Before enrollment, most patients had been given radiochemotherapy with temozolomide as standard therapy, while the rest had received either radiotherapy alone or temozolomide alone. Peripheral blood samples were drawn at six visits, namely V03 (baseline), V05, V07, V10, V12 and V13. For exploratory analyses, fewer than 30 treated patients had longitudinal TCRB deep sequencing done wherever samples were available.

The germline V gene (reference sequence) sets CDR1 to SEHNR and CDR2 to FQNEAQ. V lost 1 base and J lost 6 bases; the stretch between them is 12 bases long. The CDR3 runs 14 residues from the cysteine to the phenylalanine. Only CDR3 DNA remains: 42 bases, in frame from the first base. Library preparation was by the immunoSEQ multiplex PCR assay. Rearranged TCR beta chain sequences were amplified using the hsTCRB Kit according to the manufacturer's protocol. TCRB libraries were sequenced on an Illumina MiSeq. Per the authors' processing: The proprietary platform of the kit vendor was used for demultiplexing, trimming and gene mapping. Imported from immuneACCESS, the table was reduced by TCRdb to in-frame sequences with V and J called. These copies leave out some clones; in studies compared against another copy, an unresolved V gene accounts for under half, and the cause of the remainder is not known. V, J and clone size were drawn from that table, and D and trimming were deduced from the DNA. This sample comprises about 29,000 clones, about nine tenths of them detected only once. Around 3.5% of the sample is held by the ten biggest clonotypes.

On the study overall, not on this receptor specifically: Changes in the top peripheral T cell clonotypes picked up by TCRB sequencing did not appear to be linked to pseudoprogression. The authors noted that analyses of patient blood samples could not be reproduced because of sample limitations. PBMC samples for TCRB deep sequencing were selected based on availability. Immune responses induced by the vaccine were seen in around 94% of patients across multiple MHC alleles.

The meaning of the sample's time point label: week 5, during vaccination. A 20-mer mutant IDH1 peptide at 300 micrograms in Montanide made up each vaccine dose, which was injected subcutaneously together with topical imiquimod. The donors had newly diagnosed IDH1-mutant astrocytomas of WHO grade 3 or 4 that showed loss of nuclear ATRX. The samples were drawn from NOA16, a multicentre, single-arm, open-label phase I trial in Germany that tested a mutant IDH1 peptide vaccine in humans for the first time. Genomic DNA for TCRB sequencing was isolated from EDTA blood with the DNeasy Blood and Tissue Kit. This clone was recorded once. Its antigen is not yet known. No much larger clone exists at a distance of one base, and base qualities are not known.

Sequenced material: peripheral blood mononuclear cells (PBMCs), taken from a glioma patient whose treatment included an IDH1 peptide vaccine. The TCR originated in a woman in her thirties or forties with glioma. Some clones in this sample may be carry-over from other donors' samples. The chain was built from TRBV7-9 and TRBJ1-1; perhaps TRBD1 is the D gene, with 5 bases matching. The CDR3 in this case is CASSLGGDGAEAFF. The bases read TGTGCCAGCAGCTTAGGGGGGGATGGGGCTGAAGCTTTCTTT.